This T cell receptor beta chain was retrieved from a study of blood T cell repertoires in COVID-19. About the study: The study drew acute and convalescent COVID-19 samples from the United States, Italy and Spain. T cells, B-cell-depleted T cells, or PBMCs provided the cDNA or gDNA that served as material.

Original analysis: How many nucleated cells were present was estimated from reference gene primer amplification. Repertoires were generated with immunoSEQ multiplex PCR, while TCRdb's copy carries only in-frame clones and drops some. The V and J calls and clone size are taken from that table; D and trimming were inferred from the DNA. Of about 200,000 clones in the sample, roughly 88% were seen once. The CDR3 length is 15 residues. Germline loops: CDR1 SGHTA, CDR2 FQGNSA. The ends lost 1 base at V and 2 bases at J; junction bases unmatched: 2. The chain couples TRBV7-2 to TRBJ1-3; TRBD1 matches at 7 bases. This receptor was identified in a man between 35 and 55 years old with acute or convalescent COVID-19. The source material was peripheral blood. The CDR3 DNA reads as TGTGCCAGCAGCTTAGAGACAGGGACTGGAAACACCATATATTTT. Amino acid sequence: CASSLETGTGNTIYF.